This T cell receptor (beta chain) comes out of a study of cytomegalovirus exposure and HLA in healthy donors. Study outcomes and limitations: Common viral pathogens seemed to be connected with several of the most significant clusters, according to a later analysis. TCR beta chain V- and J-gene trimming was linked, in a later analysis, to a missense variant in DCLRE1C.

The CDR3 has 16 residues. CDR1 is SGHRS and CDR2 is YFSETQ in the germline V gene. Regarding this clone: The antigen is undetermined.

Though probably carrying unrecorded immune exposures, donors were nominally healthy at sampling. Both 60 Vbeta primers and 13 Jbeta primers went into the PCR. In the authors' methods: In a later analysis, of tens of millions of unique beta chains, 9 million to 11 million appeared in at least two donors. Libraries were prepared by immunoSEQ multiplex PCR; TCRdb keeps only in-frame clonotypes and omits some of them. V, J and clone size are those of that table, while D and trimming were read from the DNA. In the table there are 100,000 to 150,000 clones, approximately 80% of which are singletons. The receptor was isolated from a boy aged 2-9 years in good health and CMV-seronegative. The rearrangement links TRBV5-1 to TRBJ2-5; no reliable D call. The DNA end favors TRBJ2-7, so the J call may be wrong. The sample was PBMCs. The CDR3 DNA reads TGCGCCAGCAGCTTGGGGAACCTCGGCAGCCTGGGCGAGCAGTACTTC. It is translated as CASSLGNLGSLGEQYF.